These T cell receptor beta chains were read from a single sample in a study of T cell repertoires in cytomegalovirus infection. TCRdb independently ran MiXCR on the reads; one entry per CDR3 protein. The sample yields around 450,000 distinct CDR3 sequences, 25% to 40% seen once. Sequences were obtained from PBMCs. Receptors originate from a human donor in good health (CMV status not recorded). Some clones in this sample may be carry-over from other donors' samples. The CDR3 runs from the conserved cysteine through the conserved F or W. The order of the fields is clone size, V gene, J gene, D gene, CDR3 DNA, CDR3 protein. A D gene is named only where the DNA matches it firmly. Rows may omit the clone size; those that give it use once, few, many or a size class.

abundance: once
v_gene: TRBV25-1
j_gene: TRBJ1-6
d_gene: NA
CDR3nt: TGTGCCAGCAGTGAAGGGGGCGGGGTTACCTATAATTCACCCCTCCACTTT
CDR3aa: CASSEGGGVTYNSPLHF

abundance: many
v_gene: TRBV5-5
j_gene: TRBJ2-4
d_gene: TRBD1
CDR3nt: TGTGCCAGCAGCTTGACAGGGGTAGCCAAAAACATTCAGTACTTC
CDR3aa: CASSLTGVAKNIQYF

abundance: NA
v_gene: TRBV7-9
j_gene: TRBJ1-3
d_gene: NA
CDR3nt: TGTGCCAGCAGCTTAGCTGAGGGAACCATATATTTT
CDR3aa: CASSLAEGTIYF

abundance: NA
v_gene: TRBV24-1
j_gene: TRBJ2-3
d_gene: NA
CDR3nt: TGTGCCACCAGTGATTTACAACTCACAGATACGCAGTATTTT
CDR3aa: CATSDLQLTDTQYF

abundance: few
v_gene: TRBV29-1
j_gene: TRBJ1-5
d_gene: NA
CDR3nt: TGCAGCGTTGGCTGGGGTAGCAATCAGCCCCAGCATTTT
CDR3aa: CSVGWGSNQPQHF

abundance: few
v_gene: TRBV28
j_gene: TRBJ2-5
d_gene: NA
CDR3nt: TGTGCCAGCAGTTTAATCGACAACCAAGAGACCCAGTACTTC
CDR3aa: CASSLIDNQETQYF

abundance: few
v_gene: TRBV6-1
j_gene: TRBJ1-1
d_gene: NA
CDR3nt: TGTGCCAGCAGTTCAGCGGCAGGGAATCTCCTAAACACTGAAGCTTTCTTT
CDR3aa: CASSSAAGNLLNTEAFF

abundance: many
v_gene: TRBV7-2
j_gene: TRBJ2-6
d_gene: TRBD1
CDR3nt: TGTGCCAGCAGCCCCCGGGACAGTAGCTCTGGGGCCAACGTCCTGACTTTC
CDR3aa: CASSPRDSSSGANVLTF

abundance: NA
v_gene: TRBV7-2
j_gene: TRBJ2-2
d_gene: NA
CDR3nt: TGTGCCAGCAGCCCCGGCAGTTTACAGACCGGGGAGCTGTTTTTT
CDR3aa: CASSPGSLQTGELFF

abundance: few
v_gene: TRBV2
j_gene: TRBJ2-7
d_gene: NA
CDR3nt: TGTGCCAGCAGTGAAGGTTCATGGACCTACGAGCAGTACTTC
CDR3aa: CASSEGSWTYEQYF

abundance: few
v_gene: TRBV4-3
j_gene: TRBJ1-1
d_gene: NA
CDR3nt: TGCGCCAGCAGCCAAGATCCAGGCAGGACCTTTTTTGAAGCTTTCTTT
CDR3aa: CASSQDPGRTFFEAFF

abundance: few
v_gene: TRBV24-1
j_gene: TRBJ2-1
d_gene: TRBD1
CDR3nt: TGTGCCACCAGTGAAAAACGAGGGGGCTCATACAAGAATGAGCAGTTCTTC
CDR3aa: CATSEKRGGSYKNEQFF

abundance: NA
v_gene: TRBV19
j_gene: TRBJ2-4
d_gene: TRBD1
CDR3nt: TGTGCCAGTAGCGAGGGGACAGTTATAGCCAAAAACATTCAGTACTTC
CDR3aa: CASSEGTVIAKNIQYF

abundance: NA
v_gene: TRBV4-2
j_gene: TRBJ1-5
d_gene: TRBD1
CDR3nt: TGTGCCAGCAGCCAAGAGGGACAGGGAAGTATGCAGCCCCAGCATTTT
CDR3aa: CASSQEGQGSMQPQHF

abundance: many
v_gene: TRBV7-2
j_gene: TRBJ1-1
d_gene: NA
CDR3nt: TGTGCCAGCAGCGCTTTAGGCACTGAAGCTTTCTTT
CDR3aa: CASSALGTEAFF

abundance: many
v_gene: TRBV28
j_gene: TRBJ1-2
d_gene: NA
CDR3nt: TGTGCCAGCAGTTTGCTGTTAGGTGGCTACACCTTC
CDR3aa: CASSLLLGGYTF

abundance: NA
v_gene: TRBV6-5
j_gene: TRBJ1-2
d_gene: NA
CDR3nt: TGTGCCAGCAGTTCCAGGGCCGTGGGGATTGCTGGCTACACCTTC
CDR3aa: CASSSRAVGIAGYTF

abundance: many
v_gene: TRBV6-1
j_gene: TRBJ2-7
d_gene: NA
CDR3nt: TGTGCCAGCAGTGACGGGCGGGCCTACGAGCAGTACTTC
CDR3aa: CASSDGRAYEQYF

abundance: NA
v_gene: TRBV15
j_gene: TRBJ1-1
d_gene: NA
CDR3nt: TGTGCCACCAGCGAGGGTATGTTCACTGACGCTTTTTTT
CDR3aa: CATSEGMFTDAFF

abundance: NA
v_gene: TRBV11-1
j_gene: TRBJ2-7
d_gene: TRBD2
CDR3nt: TGTGCCAGCAGCTTACTTGGCGGGGACTACTCCTACGAGCAGTACTTC
CDR3aa: CASSLLGGDYSYEQYF

abundance: NA
v_gene: TRBV27
j_gene: TRBJ2-3
d_gene: TRBD2
CDR3nt: TGTGCCAGCACCAGTAGCGGGGGGGCTTTGGATACGCAGTATTTT
CDR3aa: CASTSSGGALDTQYF

abundance: NA
v_gene: TRBV5-5
j_gene: TRBJ2-1
d_gene: TRBD1
CDR3nt: TGTGCCAGCAGCTTCCGGGACAGTCCCTACAATGAGCAGTTCTTC
CDR3aa: CASSFRDSPYNEQFF